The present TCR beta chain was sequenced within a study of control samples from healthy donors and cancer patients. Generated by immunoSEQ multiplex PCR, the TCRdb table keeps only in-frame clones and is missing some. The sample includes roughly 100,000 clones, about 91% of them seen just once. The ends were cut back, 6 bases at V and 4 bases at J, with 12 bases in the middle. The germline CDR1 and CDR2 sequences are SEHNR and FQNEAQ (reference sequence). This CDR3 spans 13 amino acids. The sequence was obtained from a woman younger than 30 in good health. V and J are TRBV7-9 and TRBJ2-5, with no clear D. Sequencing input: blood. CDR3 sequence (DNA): TGTGCCAGCAGTATCGGGTTTGCAGAGACCCAGTACTTC. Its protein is CASSIGFAETQYF.